These T cell receptor beta chains were read from a single sample in a study of T cell responses to AZD1222 COVID-19 vaccine. This table comes from immunoSEQ multiplex PCR, and its TCRdb copy is limited to in-frame clones, with some not included. This table holds 150,000 to 160,000 clones, approximately 86% found once. Sequences were derived from peripheral blood, sampled after recovery from COVID-19. These receptors all stem from an adult who had recovered from COVID-19. The CDR3 runs from the conserved cysteine through the conserved F or W. The D gene is left open where the match is weak. Some rows mark clone size as missing; the rest say once, few, many or name a class of expanded clone.

cdr3_nt cdr3_aa clone_size v_call d_call j_call
TGTGCCAGCAGCTTAGCTCAGGTGTCTTATGGCTACACCTTC CASSLAQVSYGYTF once TRBV7-9 . TRBJ1-2
TGTGCCAGCAGCTTGGTTGGGCAGGGGCGCAACTATGGCTACACCTTC CASSLVGQGRNYGYTF . TRBV5-5 . TRBJ1-2
TGTGCCAGCAGTTTCTATTTTGAGACCCAGTACTTC CASSFYFETQYF . TRBV12-3/TRBV12-4 . TRBJ2-5
TGTGCCAGCAGTGTTTTACCGGGTCCGGGTTACGAGCAGTACTTC CASSVLPGPGYEQYF once TRBV6-4 . TRBJ2-7
TGTGCCAGCAGTTTCCGGGACGCCCCGCGAGCTTTCTTT CASSFRDAPRAFF . TRBV27 . TRBJ1-1
TGTGCCAGCAGTGAAGTACCTTGGGAAGCTTTCTTT CASSEVPWEAFF . TRBV2 . TRBJ1-1
TGCGCCAGCAGTCAATCGCGGACCCGGGACGCTTTCTTT CASSQSRTRDAFF . TRBV23-1 . TRBJ1-1
TGTGCCAGTAGTATAGACGGCAGTCGGGGGGACGTCTACACCTTC CASSIDGSRGDVYTF . TRBV19 . TRBJ1-2
TGTGCCAGCAGCTTGACAGGGGTGTCGGCTAATGAAAAACTGTTTTTT CASSLTGVSANEKLFF few TRBV5-4 TRBD1 TRBJ1-4
TGTGCCAGCAGCTTATTGAACACCGGGGAGCTGTTTTTT CASSLLNTGELFF . TRBV11-1 . TRBJ2-2
TGTGCCAGCAGCAAGGACACGAAGAATAGCAATCAGCCCCAGCATTTT CASSKDTKNSNQPQHF . TRBV7-8 . TRBJ1-5
TGTGCCAGCAGTTTAGTCGGGACAGGGGGGAATAATGAAAAACTGTTTTTT CASSLVGTGGNNEKLFF . TRBV28 TRBD1 TRBJ1-4
TGTGCCAGCAGCTTCCAGGGGAATACCGGGGAGCTGTTTTTT CASSFQGNTGELFF . TRBV5-5 . TRBJ2-2
TGTGCCAGCGGCAGGACCACTGAAGCTTTCTTT CASGRTTEAFF . TRBV6-5 . TRBJ1-1
TGTGCCAGCAGCTTAGAGGCAGGGTTGAAGACCTTC CASSLEAGLKTF . TRBV7-2 . TRBJ1-2
TGTGCCAGCAGCTTAGAGGATTACTACAATGAGCAGTTCTTC CASSLEDYYNEQFF . TRBV7-8 . TRBJ2-1
TGCAGCGTTGGTTCGTTCGGAGAGACCCAGTACTTC CSVGSFGETQYF once TRBV29-1 . TRBJ2-5
TGTGCCAGCTCACCAGAGGGTAATCAGCCCCAGCATTTT CASSPEGNQPQHF . TRBV18 . TRBJ1-5
TGTGCCAGCCTTTTTTACGGACCGATAACCTACGAGCAGTACTTC CASLFYGPITYEQYF . TRBV27 . TRBJ2-7
TGTGCCAGCAGTGACTCGGCAGGGGACCAAGAGACCCAGTACTTC CASSDSAGDQETQYF . TRBV6-4 . TRBJ2-5
TGCGCCAGCAGCTTCGCCTCGGGGGAAGAGACCCAGTACTTC CASSFASGEETQYF . TRBV5-1 . TRBJ2-5
TGTGCCAGCAGTTTAGTCCCCGGGAACGAGCAGTACTTC CASSLVPGNEQYF . TRBV27 . TRBJ2-7
TGTGCCAGCAGCAGGGGGCGAGCGTCCTACGAGCAGTACTTC CASSRGRASYEQYF . TRBV9 TRBD1 TRBJ2-7
TGTGCCAGCAGCCCACGGACAGGGTTTGTCAATTCACCCCTCCACTTT CASSPRTGFVNSPLHF . TRBV9 TRBD1 TRBJ1-6
TGTGCCAGCAGGGACATCGGGGGAAGCAATCAGCCCCAGCATTTT CASRDIGGSNQPQHF . TRBV2 . TRBJ1-5
TGCGCCAGCAGCTTGGACAGGGTGACAGATACGCAGTATTTT CASSLDRVTDTQYF . TRBV5-1 . TRBJ2-3
TGTGCCAGCTCGCCCCTCCCGGGACAGGGGAGCTACAATGAGCAGTTCTTC CASSPLPGQGSYNEQFF . TRBV18 TRBD1 TRBJ2-1
TGTGCCAGCAGCCGGGACGAGAGAGATGGCTACACCTTC CASSRDERDGYTF . TRBV13 . TRBJ1-2
TGTGCCAGCATTCCGGCGACAGGCCGGGGGAACACTGAAGCTTTCTTT CASIPATGRGNTEAFF . TRBV27 . TRBJ1-1
TGTGCCAGCAGCCAAGGCTGGAGGGGAAACACCGGGGAGCTGTTTTTT CASSQGWRGNTGELFF . TRBV3-1/TRBV3-2 . TRBJ2-2
TGCGCCAGCAGCTGGAGTTCAGGGGGCAATCAGCCCCAGCATTTT CASSWSSGGNQPQHF once TRBV5-1 . TRBJ1-5
TGCGCCAGCAGCTTCGGGGGGAATCCCTCCTACGAGCAGTACTTC CASSFGGNPSYEQYF . TRBV5-1 TRBD2 TRBJ2-7
TGTGCCAGCAGGAGGACTCTTAGCGGGGGCTCCGAGCAGTACTTC CASRRTLSGGSEQYF few TRBV27 TRBD2 TRBJ2-7
TGCGCCAGCAGCTGGGACAGGGGGAGTAACGAGCAGTACTTC CASSWDRGSNEQYF . TRBV5-1 TRBD1 TRBJ2-7
TGTGCCAGCAGCCAAGGGGCTAGCGGGGGCACAGATACGCAGTATTTT CASSQGASGGTDTQYF once TRBV4-2 TRBD2 TRBJ2-3
TGCGCCAGCAGCCAAGATTATACAGGGGTCACCTTC CASSQDYTGVTF once TRBV4-1 TRBD1 TRBJ1-2
TGCGCCAGCAGCGGTGGGAGTCAAAACATTCAGTACTTC CASSGGSQNIQYF . TRBV10-1 . TRBJ2-4
TGTGCCAGCAGCTTAAACAACATGGAGACCCAGTACTTC CASSLNNMETQYF . TRBV7-9 . TRBJ2-5
TGCGCCAGCAGCTATAGCGGGGAGATGAGCGAGCAGTACTTC CASSYSGEMSEQYF . TRBV5-1 TRBD2 TRBJ2-7
TGCAGTGCTCTCCCCTTCAGTGAGCAGTACTTC CSALPFSEQYF . TRBV20-1 . TRBJ2-7
TGCGCCAGCAGCTGGGTGGGGGCGCAGGATGGCTACACCTTC CASSWVGAQDGYTF . TRBV5-1 . TRBJ1-2
TGCGCCAGCAGGGACAGGGGTCGCGAGCAGTACTTC CASRDRGREQYF . TRBV5-1 TRBD1 TRBJ2-7
TGTGCCAGCAGCTTGGGTCAGCGGGAGTCGACCCAGTACTTC CASSLGQRESTQYF once TRBV5-8 TRBD2 TRBJ2-5
TGCGCCAGCAGCCGGAACGGGGGACCGGGGATTGAAGCTTTCTTT CASSRNGGPGIEAFF . TRBV4-3 . TRBJ1-1
TGTGCCAGCAGCTTAGGATGGGGGCGGCAAAAACTGTTTTTT CASSLGWGRQKLFF . TRBV7-9 . TRBJ1-4
TGTGCCAGCAGCTTAGAACCACAGAATCAGCCCCAGCATTTT CASSLEPQNQPQHF . TRBV7-2 . TRBJ1-5
TGTGCCAGCAGCTCAGGGACAGGCCAAGCGGGAGGGCGTAGGGAGCAGTACTTC CASSSGTGQAGGRREQYF . TRBV7-9 TRBD2 TRBJ2-7
TGTGCCAGCAGTCAGAGCGGGGAGCTGTTTTTT CASSQSGELFF . TRBV11-1 . TRBJ2-2
TGTGCCAGTAGTATGAGCCCCCGGACAGCCGGGGAGCTGTTTTTT CASSMSPRTAGELFF . TRBV19 . TRBJ2-2
TGTGCCAGCAGCGTCGCCGGGGGGCAGGTTGGAAAACTGTTTTTT CASSVAGGQVGKLFF . TRBV9 . TRBJ1-4
TGTGCCTCGAATACAGGGGATGAAAAACTGTTTTTT CASNTGDEKLFF . TRBV10-3 TRBD1 TRBJ1-4
TGTGCCAGCAGCCAAGATCCGGGAATCACCGGGGAGCTGTTTTTT CASSQDPGITGELFF . TRBV3-1/TRBV3-2 . TRBJ2-2
TGTGCCAGCAGTTCGGGGACAGGGCAAGTTACCCCCACAGATACGCAGTATTTT CASSSGTGQVTPTDTQYF . TRBV6-2/TRBV6-3 TRBD1 TRBJ2-3
TGTGCCAGCAGTGGGGGCAACAGGGGGCAACGGACCGGGGAGCTGTTTTTT CASSGGNRGQRTGELFF . TRBV28 TRBD1 TRBJ2-2
TGTGCCAGCAGCCAAGTAGTTGGGGACTCCGGAGGGACTGAAGCTTTCTTT CASSQVVGDSGGTEAFF . TRBV4-2 . TRBJ1-1
TGTGCCAGCTCACCACTACAGGTTCACCAAGAGACCCAGTACTTC CASSPLQVHQETQYF once TRBV18 . TRBJ2-5
TGTGCCAGCAGCTCCCTGGGGGCTAACACCGGGGAGCTGTTTTTT CASSSLGANTGELFF . TRBV11-2 . TRBJ2-2
TGTGCCAGCAGCCCCCGGGACCGAAGCTCCTACGAGCAGTACTTC CASSPRDRSSYEQYF . TRBV3-1/TRBV3-2 . TRBJ2-7
TGCAGTGCTAGTTTACCACAGGGGAGGAACACTGAAGCTTTCTTT CSASLPQGRNTEAFF . TRBV20-1 TRBD1 TRBJ1-1
TGTGCCAGCAGCCAACGGACAGGGCCCTACGAGCAGTACTTC CASSQRTGPYEQYF . TRBV3-1/TRBV3-2 TRBD1 TRBJ2-7